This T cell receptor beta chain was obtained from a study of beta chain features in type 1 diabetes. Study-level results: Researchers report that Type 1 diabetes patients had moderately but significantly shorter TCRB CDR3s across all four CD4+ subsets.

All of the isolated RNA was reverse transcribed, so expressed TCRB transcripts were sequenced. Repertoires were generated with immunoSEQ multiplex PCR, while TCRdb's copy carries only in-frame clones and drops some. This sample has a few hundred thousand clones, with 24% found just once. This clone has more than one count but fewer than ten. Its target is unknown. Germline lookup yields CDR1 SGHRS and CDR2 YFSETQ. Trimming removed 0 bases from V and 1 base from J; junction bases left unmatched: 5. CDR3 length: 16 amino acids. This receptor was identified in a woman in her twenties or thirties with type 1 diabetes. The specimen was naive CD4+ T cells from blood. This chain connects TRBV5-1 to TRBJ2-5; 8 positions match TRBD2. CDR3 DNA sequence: TGCGCCAGCAGCTTGGCCCTAGCGGGTACCCAAGAGACCCAGTACTTC. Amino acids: CASSLALAGTQETQYF.